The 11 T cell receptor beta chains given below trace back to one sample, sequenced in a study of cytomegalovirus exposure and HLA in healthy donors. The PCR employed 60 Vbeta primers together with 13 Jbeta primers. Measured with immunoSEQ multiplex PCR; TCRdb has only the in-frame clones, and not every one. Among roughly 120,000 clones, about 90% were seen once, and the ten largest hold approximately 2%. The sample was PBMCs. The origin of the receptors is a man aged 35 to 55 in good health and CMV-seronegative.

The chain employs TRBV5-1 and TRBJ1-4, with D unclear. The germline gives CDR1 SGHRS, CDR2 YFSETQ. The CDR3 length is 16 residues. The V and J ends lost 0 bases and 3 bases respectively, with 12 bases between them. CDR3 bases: TGCGCCAGCAGCTTGGATGTTTCGGGATCTAATGAAAAACTGTTTTTT. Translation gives CASSLDVSGSNEKLFF.

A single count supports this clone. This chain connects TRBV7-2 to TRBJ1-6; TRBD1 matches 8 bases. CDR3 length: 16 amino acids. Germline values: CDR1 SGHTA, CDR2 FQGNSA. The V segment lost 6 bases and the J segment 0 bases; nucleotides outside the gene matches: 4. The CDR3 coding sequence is TGTGCCAGCAGTCTCGGACAGGGCTCCTATAATTCACCCCTCCACTTT. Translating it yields CASSLGQGSYNSPLHF.

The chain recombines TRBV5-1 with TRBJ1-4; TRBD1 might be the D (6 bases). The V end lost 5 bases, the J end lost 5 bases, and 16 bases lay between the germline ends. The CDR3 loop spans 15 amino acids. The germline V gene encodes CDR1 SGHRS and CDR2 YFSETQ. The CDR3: CASRVGGGENEKLFF. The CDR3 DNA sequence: TGCGCCAGCAGAGTGGGTGGGGGCGAGAATGAAAAACTGTTTTTT.

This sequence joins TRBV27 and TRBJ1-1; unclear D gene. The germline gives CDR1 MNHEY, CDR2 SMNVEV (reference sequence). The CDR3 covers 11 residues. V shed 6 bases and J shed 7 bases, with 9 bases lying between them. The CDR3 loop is CASSNYGEAFF. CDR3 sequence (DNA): TGTGCCAGCAGCAACTATGGTGAAGCTTTCTTT.

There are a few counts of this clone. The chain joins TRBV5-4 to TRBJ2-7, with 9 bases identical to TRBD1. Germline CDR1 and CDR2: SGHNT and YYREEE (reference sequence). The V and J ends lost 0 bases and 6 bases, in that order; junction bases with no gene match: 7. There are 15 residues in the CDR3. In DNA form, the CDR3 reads TGTGCCAGCAGCTTGGCCGCGACAGGGGGACGCGAGCAGTACTTC. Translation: CASSLAATGGREQYF. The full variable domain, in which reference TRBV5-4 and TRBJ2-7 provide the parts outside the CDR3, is ETGVTQSPTHLIKTRGQQVTLRCSSQSGHNTVSWYQQALGQGPQFIFQYYREEENGRGNFPPRFSGLQFPNYSSELNVNALELDDSALYLCASSLAATGGREQYFGPGTRLTVT.

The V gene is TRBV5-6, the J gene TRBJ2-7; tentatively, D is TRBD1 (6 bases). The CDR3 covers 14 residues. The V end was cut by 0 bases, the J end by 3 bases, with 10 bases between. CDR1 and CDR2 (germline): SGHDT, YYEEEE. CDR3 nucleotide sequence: TGTGCCAGCAGCTTGGTCACAGGGATCTACGAGCAGTACTTC. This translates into CASSLVTGIYEQYF.

CDR3 loop: CASSDQTGRSNEQYF. The DNA for the CDR3 is TGTGCCAGCTCGGATCAGACAGGGAGATCCAACGAGCAGTACTTC. The J gene is TRBJ2-7, the V gene TRBV18; 7 bases match TRBD1. The CDR3 has 15 residues. Unmatched junction bases numbered 13, after V lost 6 bases and J lost 5 bases. CDR1 is KGHSH and CDR2 is LQKENI in the germline V gene.

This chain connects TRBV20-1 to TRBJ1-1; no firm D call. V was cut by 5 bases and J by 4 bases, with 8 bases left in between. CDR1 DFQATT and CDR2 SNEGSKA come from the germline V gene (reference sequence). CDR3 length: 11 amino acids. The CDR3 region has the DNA TGCAGTGCTGTCCGGGGCACTGAAGCTTTCTTT. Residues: CSAVRGTEAFF.

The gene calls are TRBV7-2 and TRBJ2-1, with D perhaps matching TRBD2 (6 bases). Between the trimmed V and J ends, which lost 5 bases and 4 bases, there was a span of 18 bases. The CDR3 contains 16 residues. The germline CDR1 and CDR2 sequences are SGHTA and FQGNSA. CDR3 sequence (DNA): TGTGCCAGCAGCCCCCGGGGGACTCCGACGTACAATGAGCAGTTCTTC. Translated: CASSPRGTPTYNEQFF.

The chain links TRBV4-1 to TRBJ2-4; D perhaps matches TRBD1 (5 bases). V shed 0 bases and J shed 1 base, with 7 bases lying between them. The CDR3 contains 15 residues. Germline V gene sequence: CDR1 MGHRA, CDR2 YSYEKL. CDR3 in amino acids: CASSQEAGAKNIQYF. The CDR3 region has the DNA TGCGCCAGCAGCCAAGAAGCAGGGGCCAAAAACATTCAGTACTTC.

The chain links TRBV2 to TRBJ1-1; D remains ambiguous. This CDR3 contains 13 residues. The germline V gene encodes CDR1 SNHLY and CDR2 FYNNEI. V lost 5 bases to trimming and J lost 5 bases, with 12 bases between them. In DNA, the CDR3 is TGTGCCAGCAGTCTGGACTCGCGGACTGAAGCTTTCTTT. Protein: CASSLDSRTEAFF.